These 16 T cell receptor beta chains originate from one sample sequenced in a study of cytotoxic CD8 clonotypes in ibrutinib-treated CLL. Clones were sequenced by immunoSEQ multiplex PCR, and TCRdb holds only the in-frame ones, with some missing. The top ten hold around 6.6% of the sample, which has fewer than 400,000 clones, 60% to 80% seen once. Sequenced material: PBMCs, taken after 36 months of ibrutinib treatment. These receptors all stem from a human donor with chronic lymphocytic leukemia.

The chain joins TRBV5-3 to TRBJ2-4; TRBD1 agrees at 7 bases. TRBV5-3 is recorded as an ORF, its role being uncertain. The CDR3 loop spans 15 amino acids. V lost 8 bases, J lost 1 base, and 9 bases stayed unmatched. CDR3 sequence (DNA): TGTGCCAGGGATTGGGACAGTCCGGCCAAAAACATTCAGTACTTC. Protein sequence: CARDWDSPAKNIQYF.

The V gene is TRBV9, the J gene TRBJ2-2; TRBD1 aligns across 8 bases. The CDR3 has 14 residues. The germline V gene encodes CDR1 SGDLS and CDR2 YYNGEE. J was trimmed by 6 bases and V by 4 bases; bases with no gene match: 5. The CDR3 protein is CASSLQGASGELFF. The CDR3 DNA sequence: TGTGCCAGCAGCCTGCAGGGGGCCTCCGGGGAGCTGTTTTTT.

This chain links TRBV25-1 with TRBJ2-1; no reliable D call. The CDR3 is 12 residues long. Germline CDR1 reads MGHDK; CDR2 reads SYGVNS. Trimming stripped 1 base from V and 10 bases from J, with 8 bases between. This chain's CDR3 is CASSEFGREQFF. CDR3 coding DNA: TGTGCCAGCAGTGAATTTGGGCGGGAGCAGTTCTTC. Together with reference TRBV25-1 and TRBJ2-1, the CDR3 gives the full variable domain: EADIYQTPRYLVIGTGKKITLECSQTMGHDKMYWYQQDPGMELHLIHYSYGVNSTEKGDLSSESTVSRIRTEHFPLTLESARPSHTSQYLCASSEFGREQFFGPGTRLTVL.

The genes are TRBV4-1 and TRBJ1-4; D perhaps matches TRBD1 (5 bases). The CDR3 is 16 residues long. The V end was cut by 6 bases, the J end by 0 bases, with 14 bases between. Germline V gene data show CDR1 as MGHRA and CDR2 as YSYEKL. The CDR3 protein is CASRRQGAPTNEKLFF. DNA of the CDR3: TGCGCCAGCAGGCGCCAAGGGGCACCAACTAATGAAAAACTGTTTTTT.

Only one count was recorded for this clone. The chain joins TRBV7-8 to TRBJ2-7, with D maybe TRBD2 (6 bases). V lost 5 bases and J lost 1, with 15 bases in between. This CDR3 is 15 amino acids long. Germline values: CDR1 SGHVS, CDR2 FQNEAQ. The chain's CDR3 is CASSPLGLVSYEQYF. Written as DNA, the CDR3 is TGTGCCAGCAGCCCACTGGGACTCGTATCCTACGAGCAGTACTTC.

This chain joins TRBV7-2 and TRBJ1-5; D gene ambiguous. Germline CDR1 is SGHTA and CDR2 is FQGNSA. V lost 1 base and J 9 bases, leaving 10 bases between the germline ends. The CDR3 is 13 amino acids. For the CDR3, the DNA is TGTGCCAGCAGCTTAGGGAGTCCAGGGCCCCAGCATTTT. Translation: CASSLGSPGPQHF.

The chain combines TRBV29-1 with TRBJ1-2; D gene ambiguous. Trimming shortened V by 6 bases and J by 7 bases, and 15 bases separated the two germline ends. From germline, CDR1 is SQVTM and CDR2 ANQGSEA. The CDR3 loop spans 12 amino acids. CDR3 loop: CSVHGLPSGYTF. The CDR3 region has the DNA TGCAGCGTCCACGGTCTCCCCAGTGGCTACACCTTC.

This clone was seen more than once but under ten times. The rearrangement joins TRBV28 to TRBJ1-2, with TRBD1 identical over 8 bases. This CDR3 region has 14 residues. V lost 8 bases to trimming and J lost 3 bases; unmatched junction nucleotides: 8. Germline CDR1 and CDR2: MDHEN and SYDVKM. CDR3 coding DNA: TGTGCCAGCGACGAGGCCAGGGGGCACTATGGCTACACCTTC. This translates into CASDEARGHYGYTF.

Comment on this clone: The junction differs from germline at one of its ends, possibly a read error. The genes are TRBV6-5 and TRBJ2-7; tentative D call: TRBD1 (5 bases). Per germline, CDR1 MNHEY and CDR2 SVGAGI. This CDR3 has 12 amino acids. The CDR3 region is CASSYSGPPTAF. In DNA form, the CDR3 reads TGTGCCAGCAGTTACTCGGGGCCCCCCACCGCCTTC.

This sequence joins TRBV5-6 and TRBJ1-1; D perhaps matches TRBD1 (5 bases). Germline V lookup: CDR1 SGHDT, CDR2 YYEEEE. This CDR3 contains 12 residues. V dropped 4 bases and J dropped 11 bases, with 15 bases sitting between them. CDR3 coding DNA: TGTGCCAGCAGCCCCGACGGGGCCGCGGCTTTCTTT. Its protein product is CASSPDGAAAFF.

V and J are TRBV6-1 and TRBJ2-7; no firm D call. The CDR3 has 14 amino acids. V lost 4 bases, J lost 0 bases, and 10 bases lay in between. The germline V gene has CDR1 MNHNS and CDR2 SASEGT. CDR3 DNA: TGTGCCAGCAGTGCGGGCCCGAGCTCCTACGAGCAGTACTTC. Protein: CASSAGPSSYEQYF.

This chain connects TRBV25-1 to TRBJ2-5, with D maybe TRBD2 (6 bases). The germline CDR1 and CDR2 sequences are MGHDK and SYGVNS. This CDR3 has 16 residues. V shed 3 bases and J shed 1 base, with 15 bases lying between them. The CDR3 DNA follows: TGTGCCAGCAGTGAGTGGGCGGGATCACCCCAAGAGACCCAGTACTTC. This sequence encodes CASSEWAGSPQETQYF.

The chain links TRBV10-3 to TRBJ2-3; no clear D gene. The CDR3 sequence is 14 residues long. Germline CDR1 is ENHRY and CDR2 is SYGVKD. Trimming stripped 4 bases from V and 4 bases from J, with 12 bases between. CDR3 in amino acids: CAISGSTGPDTQYF. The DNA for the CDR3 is TGTGCCATCAGTGGTAGTACCGGCCCAGATACGCAGTATTTT.

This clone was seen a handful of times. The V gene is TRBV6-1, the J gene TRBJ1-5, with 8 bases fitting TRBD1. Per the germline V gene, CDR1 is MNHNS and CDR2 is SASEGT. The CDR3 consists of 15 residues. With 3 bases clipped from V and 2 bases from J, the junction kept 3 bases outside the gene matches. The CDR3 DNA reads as TGTGCCAGCAGTGAGTACAGGGGGGGCAATCAGCCCCAGCATTTT. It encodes CASSEYRGGNQPQHF.

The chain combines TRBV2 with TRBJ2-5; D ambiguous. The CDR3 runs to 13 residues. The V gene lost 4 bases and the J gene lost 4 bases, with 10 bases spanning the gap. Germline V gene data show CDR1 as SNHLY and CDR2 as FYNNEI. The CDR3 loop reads CASSGNTAETQYF. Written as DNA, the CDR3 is TGTGCCAGCAGTGGTAATACTGCAGAGACCCAGTACTTC. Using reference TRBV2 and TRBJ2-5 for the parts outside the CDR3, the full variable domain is EPEVTQTPSHQVTQMGQEVILRCVPISNHLYFYWYRQILGQKVEFLVSFYNNEISEKSEIFDDQFSVERPDGSNFTLKIRSTKLEDSAMYFCASSGNTAETQYFGPGTRLLVL.

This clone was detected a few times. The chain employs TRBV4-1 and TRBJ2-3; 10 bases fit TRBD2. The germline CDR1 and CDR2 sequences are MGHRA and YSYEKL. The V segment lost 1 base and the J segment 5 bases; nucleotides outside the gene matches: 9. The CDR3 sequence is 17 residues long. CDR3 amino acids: CASSQVSSGGGGDTQYF. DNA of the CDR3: TGCGCCAGCAGCCAAGTGTCTAGCGGGGGCGGGGGAGATACGCAGTATTTT.